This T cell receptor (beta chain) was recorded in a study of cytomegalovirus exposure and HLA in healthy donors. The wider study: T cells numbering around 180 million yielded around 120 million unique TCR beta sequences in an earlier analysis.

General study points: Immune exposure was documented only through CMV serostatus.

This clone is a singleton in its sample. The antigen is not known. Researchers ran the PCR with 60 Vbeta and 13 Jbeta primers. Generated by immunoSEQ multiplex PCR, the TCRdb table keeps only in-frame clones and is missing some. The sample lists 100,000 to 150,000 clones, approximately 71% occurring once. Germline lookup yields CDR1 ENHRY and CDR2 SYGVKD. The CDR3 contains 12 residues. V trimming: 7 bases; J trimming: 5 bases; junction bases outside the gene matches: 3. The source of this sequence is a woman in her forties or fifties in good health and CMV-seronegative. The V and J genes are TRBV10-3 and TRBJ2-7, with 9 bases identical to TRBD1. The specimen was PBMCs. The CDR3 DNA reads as TGTGCCATCAAGAGACAGGGGGACGAGCAGTACTTC. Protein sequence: CAIKRQGDEQYF.